Shown below are 20 T cell receptor beta chains from a single sample sequenced in a study of patients and donors after allogeneic stem cell transplantation. Using its own MiXCR run on the RT-PCR reads, TCRdb lists one record per CDR3 protein. The sample holds around 150,000 distinct CDR3 sequences, about 40% seen once. Sequencing was carried out using blood, either unsorted or a sorted T cell fraction (not recorded which). The receptors were sampled from a human donor who was either an allogeneic HSCT recipient or a stem cell or donor lymphocyte infusion donor (not recorded which). It is not recorded whose cells these are; they may come from a transplant donor.

This clonotype was recorded a few times. The DNA of the CDR3 is TGTGCCAGCAGCGATCCCGGGACAGGGAGACCTGAAGCTTTCTTT. Translation: CASSDPGTGRPEAFF. J is TRBJ1-1 and V is TRBV11-2; the match to TRBD1 covers 9 bases. CDR1 and CDR2 from the germline V gene are SGHAT and FQNNGV. Germline trimming cut 5 bases from V and 6 bases from J; bases unmatched to any gene: 10. This CDR3 is 15 amino acids long. Full variable domain (remainder filled in from reference TRBV11-2 and TRBJ1-1): EAGVAQSPRYKIIEKRQSVAFWCNPISGHATLYWYQQILGQGPKLLIQFQNNGVVDDSQLPKDRFSAERLKGVDSTLKIQPAKLEDSAVYLCASSDPGTGRPEAFFGQGTRLTVV.

The chain recombines TRBV3-1 with TRBJ1-1; D is unclear. Germline V lookup: CDR1 LGHDT, CDR2 YNNKEL (reference sequence). Between the trimmed V and J ends, which lost 3 bases and 1 base, there was a span of 9 bases. The CDR3 runs to 14 residues. The CDR3 sequence is CASSQSRPNTEAFF. CDR3 nucleotides: TGTGCCAGCAGCCAGAGCAGGCCGAACACTGAAGCTTTCTTT. The entire variable domain, with the rest obtained from reference TRBV3-1 and TRBJ1-1, is as follows: DTAVSQTPKYLVTQMGNDKSIKCEQNLGHDTMYWYKQDSKKFLKIMFSYNNKELIINETVPNRFSPKSPDKAHLNLHINSLELGDSAVYFCASSQSRPNTEAFFGQGTRLTVV.

This sequence joins TRBV6-2 or TRBV6-3 and TRBJ1-5; TRBD1 matches at 8 bases. The CDR3 is 15 residues long. J lost 4 bases, V lost 6 bases, and 8 bases had no gene match. Germline CDR1 and CDR2: MNHEY and SVGEGT. CDR3 protein: CASRPTGEPNQPQHF. CDR3 nucleotide sequence: TGTGCCAGCAGACCGACAGGGGAGCCTAATCAGCCCCAGCATTTT.

This clonotype has a handful of counts. The chain carries TRBV29-1 and TRBJ2-3; possible D gene TRBD1, 5 bases. The CDR3 runs to 12 residues. Germline V lookup: CDR1 SQVTM, CDR2 ANQGSEA. The V gene lost 5 bases and the J gene lost 1 base, with 7 bases spanning the gap. The CDR3 region is CSVLGGTDTQYF. In DNA form, the CDR3 reads TGCAGCGTTCTAGGGGGCACAGATACGCAGTATTTT.

The chain is built from TRBV5-1 and TRBJ1-5, with D perhaps matching TRBD1 (5 bases). Germline V CDR1 and CDR2: SGHRS, YFSETQ. Trimming pared 1 base from V and 2 bases from J, leaving 10 bases between. The length of the CDR3 is 15 residues. The CDR3 DNA is TGCGCCAGCAGCTTGTCAGGGATGGGCAATCAGCCCCAGCATTTT. Protein sequence: CASSLSGMGNQPQHF.

The V gene is TRBV7-6, the J gene TRBJ1-2; the match to TRBD1 covers 8 bases. The CDR3 has 13 residues. The germline CDR1 and CDR2 sequences are SGHVS and FNYEAQ. Unmatched junction bases numbered 6, after V lost 5 bases and J lost 7 bases. CDR3 sequence (DNA): TGTGCCAGCAGCCCCGGACAGGGTATTGGCTACACCTTC. Translating gives CASSPGQGIGYTF.

The gene calls are TRBV6-6 and TRBJ1-1; D not certain. Deletions cut 1 base from V and 0 bases from J, with 12 bases between. The CDR3 runs to 16 residues. Germline values: CDR1 MNHNY, CDR2 SVGAGI (reference sequence). CDR3 nucleotide sequence: TGTGCCAGCAGTTACTATCCGGGTCCGATGAACACTGAAGCTTTCTTT. This translates into CASSYYPGPMNTEAFF.

This chain connects TRBV24-1 to TRBJ1-2; 7 positions match TRBD1. Trimming cost V 5 bases and J 4 bases; bases outside gene matches: 6. This CDR3 region has 14 residues. CDR1 KGHDR and CDR2 SFDVKD come from the germline V gene. The CDR3 sequence: CATSATGQTYGYTF. In DNA, the CDR3 is TGTGCCACCAGTGCCACGGGACAGACCTATGGCTACACCTTC.

The chain couples TRBV6-5 to TRBJ1-1, with D tentatively TRBD1 (6 bases). The CDR3 spans 14 residues. Between the trimmed V and J ends, which lost 6 bases and 0 bases, there was a span of 11 bases. Germline CDR1 and CDR2: MNHEY and SVGAGI. The CDR3 is CASSRGLVNTEAFF. The CDR3 DNA reads TGTGCCAGCAGCAGGGGACTGGTGAACACTGAAGCTTTCTTT.

This clonotype showed up just a few times. Written as DNA, the CDR3 is TGCAGCGTTGAGGGGGTGGGCTATGGCTACACCTTC. This codes for CSVEGVGYGYTF. This chain links TRBV29-1 with TRBJ1-2; possibly TRBD1 for D (5 bases). The CDR3 totals 12 residues. The germline V gene has CDR1 SQVTM and CDR2 ANQGSEA. The V gene lost 3 bases and the J gene lost 4 bases, with 9 bases spanning the gap.

This chain connects TRBV5-1 to TRBJ2-2; D is uncertain. Germline V gene data show CDR1 as SGHRS and CDR2 as YFSETQ. V was pared by 4 bases and J by 6 bases, with 13 bases between. This CDR3 is 14 amino acids long. This chain's CDR3 is CASSGVLGSGELFF. As DNA, the CDR3 is TGCGCCAGCAGCGGGGTTCTAGGGTCCGGGGAGCTGTTTTTT.

The chain joins TRBV2 to TRBJ2-4, with D unresolved. The CDR3 sequence is 15 residues long. Trimming cost V 7 bases and J 0 bases, with 13 bases left between them. Germline-derived CDR1 and CDR2 are SNHLY and FYNNEI. CDR3 amino acids: CASISPVLAKNIQYF. In nucleotides, the CDR3 is TGTGCCAGCATTAGTCCAGTCCTAGCCAAAAACATTCAGTACTTC.

This clonotype has only a few counts. The gene calls are TRBV3-1 and TRBJ1-1; D might be TRBD1 (5 bases). Trimming shortened V by 3 bases and J by 1 base, and 12 bases separated the two germline ends. The CDR3 extends over 15 amino acids. The germline CDR1 and CDR2 sequences are LGHDT and YNNKEL (reference sequence). As DNA, the CDR3 is TGTGCCAGCAGCCAGGCGGGACGGAGGAACACTGAAGCTTTCTTT. As protein: CASSQAGRRNTEAFF.

The sample holds a few counts of this clonotype. Sequence at one end of the junction differs from germline and may be a read error. The chain uses TRBV29-1 and TRBJ2-1; maybe TRBD2 (5 bases). Germline CDR1 is SQVTM and CDR2 is ANQGSEA. The CDR3 covers 12 residues. CDR3 sequence: CSVEDPGVTRIF. The DNA for the CDR3 is TGCAGCGTTGAAGATCCTGGCGTTACTAGAATCTTC.

This chain connects TRBV6-6 to TRBJ1-1; D might be TRBD1 (6 bases). The germline V gene has CDR1 MNHNY and CDR2 SVGAGI (reference sequence). V lost 0 bases and J 5 bases, leaving 13 bases between the germline ends. This CDR3 comprises 15 residues. The DNA for the CDR3 is TGTGCCAGCAGTTACTCGATGCAGGGGAGAACTGAAGCTTTCTTT. It codes for CASSYSMQGRTEAFF.

This clonotype was detected only a few times. The genes are TRBV25-1 and TRBJ1-1, with D uncertain. Germline V lookup: CDR1 MGHDK, CDR2 SYGVNS. The CDR3 totals 14 residues. With 3 bases removed from V and 1 base from J, the gap between germline ends came to 9 bases. DNA of the CDR3: TGTGCCAGCAGTGACCATCGCGGGAACACTGAAGCTTTCTTT. This encodes CASSDHRGNTEAFF.

The chain carries TRBV6-5 and TRBJ2-3; D may be TRBD1 or TRBD2 (6 bases each). In germline, CDR1 is MNHEY, CDR2 SVGAGI. The V and J ends lost 0 bases and 1 base respectively, with 8 bases between them. The CDR3 contains 15 residues. Written as DNA, the CDR3 is TGTGCCAGCAGTTACTCGGGGGGCGGCACAGATACGCAGTATTTT. Amino acid sequence: CASSYSGGGTDTQYF.

This clonotype showed up just a few times. V is TRBV7-4 and J is TRBJ1-2; no definite D call. Trimming cost V 7 bases and J 8 bases, with 11 bases left between them. In germline, CDR1 is SGHVT, CDR2 SQSDAQ. The CDR3 contains 11 residues. The CDR3 DNA is TGTGCCAGCAACCTCAGGTCCGGCTACACCTTC. It codes for CASNLRSGYTF.

There are a few counts of this clonotype. The chain has TRBV6-4 and TRBJ1-1, with no clear D. The CDR3 runs 15 residues. Germline CDR1 is MRHNA and CDR2 is SNTAGT. The ends were cut back, 3 bases at V and 4 bases at J, with 15 bases in the middle. CDR3 nucleotides: TGTGCCAGCAGTGATCCTAAAACCGGGTTCACTGAAGCTTTCTTT. Its protein is CASSDPKTGFTEAFF.

CDR3 in amino acids: CASSQSSTGKGADTQYF. Here the CDR3 DNA reads TGTGCCAGCAGTCAAAGCTCCACAGGGAAAGGTGCAGATACGCAGTATTTT. This chain joins TRBV6-5 and TRBJ2-3, with D possibly being TRBD1 (6 bases). Deletions cut 5 bases from V and 4 bases from J, with 22 bases between. From germline, CDR1 is MNHEY and CDR2 SVGAGI. CDR3 length equals 17 residues.